These 11 T cell receptor beta chains were sequenced from one sample in a study of human T cells and chemical hapten exposure. As the library was built, unique molecular identifiers were attached to individual cDNA molecules. MiXCR, run by TCRdb on the reads, gives a single entry per CDR3 protein. Here the sample spans 200 to 250 distinct CDR3 sequences, around 58% being singletons. Treatment meaning: therapeutic diphenylcyclopropenone sensitization with weekly scalp DPC. The starting material was whole blood, obtained before DPC sensitization or 2, 6, or about 24 weeks after (not recorded which). The receptor set was obtained from an adult with alopecia areata. Some clones in this sample may be carry-over from other donors' samples. This table probably holds off-target reads from a library built for another chain.

This clonotype was counted a few times. One end of the junction fails to match germline, which may point to a read error. The gene calls are TRBV7-7 and TRBJ2-5; maybe TRBD2 (6 bases). Germline V gene sequence: CDR1 SSHAT, CDR2 FNYEAQ (reference sequence). The CDR3 covers 15 residues. CDR3 in DNA: TGTGCTAGCAGCTTAGTTGGGGGGACTGCCGCGACCCAGTACTTC. Translating gives CASSLVGGTAATQYF. Complete variable domain (other parts from reference TRBV7-7 and TRBJ2-5): GAGVSQSPRYKVTKRGQDVTLRCDPISSHATLYWYQQALGQGPEFLTYFNYEAQPDKSGLPSDRFSAERPEGSISTLTIQRTEQRDSAMYRCASSLVGGTAATQYFGPGTRLLVL.

This clonotype was observed a handful of times. The gene calls are TRBV7-8 and TRBJ2-3; a weak D match, TRBD2 (6 bases). Per the germline V gene, CDR1 is SGHVS and CDR2 is FQNEAQ. The CDR3 totals 15 residues. Trimming took off 1 base at V and 2 bases at J, with 10 bases between the two ends. The DNA of the CDR3 is TGTGCCAGCAGCTTAGGAACGGGACTCACAGATACGCAGTATTTT. Translated, it gives CASSLGTGLTDTQYF.

This chain uses TRBV7-6 with TRBJ2-1; TRBD2 aligns across 14 bases. CDR1 is SGHVS and CDR2 is FNYEAQ in the germline V gene. CDR3 size: 16 residues. The V gene end was trimmed by 5 bases and the J gene end by 8 bases; junction bases not matched to a gene: 8. The CDR3 sequence: CASSPQTSGGAYEQFF. CDR3 nucleotide sequence: TGTGCCAGCAGCCCCCAGACTAGCGGGGGGGCGTATGAGCAGTTCTTC.

The rearrangement uses TRBV12-3 or TRBV12-4 and TRBJ1-2; D is unresolved. CDR3 size: 11 residues. The ends were cut back, 5 bases at V and 8 bases at J, with 9 bases in the middle. The DNA for the CDR3 is TGTGCCAGCAGTACCGTGGGGGGCTACACCTTC. Translating gives CASSTVGGYTF.

V and J are TRBV20-1 and TRBJ2-7; the D gene could be TRBD1 or TRBD2 (7 bases each). CDR1 is DFQATT and CDR2 is SNEGSKA in the germline V gene (reference sequence). There are 12 residues in the CDR3. CDR3 amino acids: CSVSQGGREQYF. CDR3 sequence (DNA): TGCAGCGTGAGCCAGGGGGGGAGGGAGCAGTACTTC.

The chain joins TRBV24-1 to TRBJ2-1; 7 bases map to TRBD2. In germline, CDR1 is KGHDR, CDR2 SFDVKD. The CDR3 loop spans 14 amino acids. The J segment lost 2 bases and the V segment lost 5 bases, leaving 2 bases of the junction unmatched. The CDR3 coding sequence is TGTGCCACCAGTGGCGGGAGAGCCTACAATGAGCAGTTCTTC. Translated, it gives CATSGGRAYNEQFF.

This clonotype has only one observation. The gene calls are TRBV19 and TRBJ1-3; TRBD1 matches 8 bases. The length of the CDR3 is 16 residues. V dropped 7 bases and J dropped 4; count of bases not matched to a gene: 12. Germline V gene data show CDR1 as LNHDA and CDR2 as SQIVND (reference sequence). The DNA of the CDR3 is TGTGCCAGTACCGCACGGCGGACAGGGAGCGGAAACACCATATATTTT. Translated, it gives CASTARRTGSGNTIYF.

CDR3 DNA: TGTGCCAGCAGCTTAGCGGGACAGAGCCTCAATGAGCAGTTCTTC. Its protein is CASSLAGQSLNEQFF. The gene calls are TRBV7-2 and TRBJ2-1; 7 nucleotides agree with TRBD1. Germline V CDR1 and CDR2: SGHTA, FQGNSA. The V gene end was trimmed by 0 bases and the J gene end by 6 bases; junction bases not matched to a gene: 5. CDR3 size: 15 residues. Full variable domain (rest looked up from reference TRBV7-2 and TRBJ2-1): GAGVSQSPSNKVTEKGKDVELRCDPISGHTALYWYRQSLGQGLEFLIYFQGNSAPDKSGLPSDRFSAERTGGSVSTLTIQRTQQEDSAVYLCASSLAGQSLNEQFFGPGTRLTVL.

V gene TRBV29-1 combines with J gene TRBJ1-6; no clear D gene. Germline V gives CDR1 SQVTM, CDR2 ANQGSEA. Trimming left V 4 bases short and J 8 bases short, with 12 bases between. This CDR3 region has 13 residues. The CDR3 loop is CSVALARDSPLHF. In nucleotides, the CDR3 is TGCAGCGTTGCCCTAGCGCGGGATTCACCCCTCCACTTT.

CDR3 nucleotides: TGTGCCAGCAGCCCTTCGTTCACCGGGGAGCTGTTTTTT. Protein: CASSPSFTGELFF. This sequence joins TRBV11-2 and TRBJ2-2; D not resolved. V was clipped by 5 bases and J by 4 bases, with 8 bases between them. This CDR3 contains 13 residues. Germline-derived CDR1 and CDR2 are SGHAT and FQNNGV. The full variable domain, its missing parts supplied by reference TRBV11-2 and TRBJ2-2, is EAGVAQSPRYKIIEKRQSVAFWCNPISGHATLYWYQQILGQGPKLLIQFQNNGVVDDSQLPKDRFSAERLKGVDSTLKIQPAKLEDSAVYLCASSPSFTGELFFGEGSRLTVL.

The chain joins TRBV9 to TRBJ1-6, with D hard to call. CDR1 is SGDLS, CDR2 YYNGEE, per germline. The CDR3 contains 13 residues. Deletions cut 0 bases from V and 8 bases from J, with 6 bases between. The CDR3 DNA reads as TGTGCCAGCAGCGTAGCTCGGGATTCACCCCTCCACTTT. Its protein product is CASSVARDSPLHF.